The clone carrying this T cell receptor (beta chain) was detected only a few times. Its antigen is not known. The record originates from a study of blood T cells in healthy people across ages. Points from the study as a whole: CMV status of donors was not determined, possibly confounding expanded clonotype changes.

V lost 4 bases and J 9 bases, leaving 16 bases between the germline ends. The CDR3 loop spans 14 amino acids. Germline V lookup: CDR1 MNHEY, CDR2 SVGEGT. Primed by a sample-barcoded 5' primer and a J-beta primer mix, a second PCR proceeded for about 6 to 11 cycles. TCRdb analysed the 5' RACE reads with MiXCR anew, one entry per CDR3 protein. The sample holds 600,000 to 850,000 distinct CDR3 sequences, approximately 25% seen once. Donor samples were obtained from healthy Caucasian individuals from Russia, aged about 6 to 95. The study isolated at least 7 million PBMCs from each sample. Another study also made use of these data, one on T cells of mothers and their children.

Sample: blood. The chain couples TRBV6-2 or TRBV6-3 to TRBJ2-1; D is ambiguous. This receptor was obtained from a boy between 10 and 17 years old in good health. The chain's CDR3 is CASSSLLVDFEQFF. CDR3 DNA: TGTGCCAGCAGTTCCCTGTTGGTAGACTTTGAGCAGTTCTTC.